What follows describes a single T cell receptor beta chain. Its antigen specificity is not known. Per-base qualities were not stored, and no clone one base away is much larger. In the prospective study, participants were roughly 18 to 100 years old, resided in under 30 geographic areas of the United States, and were enrolled through a virtual design. In the prospective study, participants were assigned to cohorts based on the clinical history participants reported in a screening survey and a study questionnaire. ImmuneRACE Cohort 3 recovered participants were defined by two consecutive negative NP/OP PCR tests, healthcare professional clearance, or symptom resolution. Each participant in the prospective study had whole blood, serum and a nasopharyngeal or oropharyngeal swab collected by mobile phlebotomists. Over a roughly two-month period, participants in the prospective study had the option of providing additional blood draws and questionnaires. Before DNA extraction, blood samples from the prospective study were shipped at room temperature or frozen.

TCRbeta CDR3 regions were amplified from genomic DNA using the immunoSEQ Assay, a bias-controlled multiplex PCR. The study's own analysis went as follows. The number of nucleated cells in each sample was estimated from the amplification of reference gene primers within the assay. To quantify the absolute abundance of each unique TCRbeta CDR3 rearrangement, sequence reads were collapsed and filtered. For each sample, productive Simpson clonality was calculated as the square root of Simpson's diversity index across productive rearrangements. Not all clones reach the TCRdb copy of this immuneACCESS table, which keeps in-frame sequences only. Checked studies attribute under half of the gap to unresolved V genes and leave the rest unexplained. The V and J calls and the clone size are those of that table, but D and trimming were determined from the DNA. The sample yields around 130,000 clones; less than 90% were counted once. About 2.5% of the sample rests with the top ten.

Counted from cysteine to phenylalanine, this CDR3 has 15 amino acids. The only DNA kept is the CDR3, 45 bases in frame from the first base. Looking up the germline V gene yields CDR1 LGHNT and CDR2 FRNRAP. The germline ends are 14 bases apart after V is trimmed by 6 bases and J by 1 base. The data belong to a study of blood T cell repertoires in COVID-19 (TCRdb year 2020). Concerning the study at large: Samples from collaborators originated in the United States, Italy and Spain and spanned both the acute and convalescent phases of COVID-19. The prospective study material was composed of cDNA or gDNA derived from T cells, B-cell-depleted T cells, or PBMCs. The dataset comprised deeply sampled blood TCRbeta repertoires from subjects exposed to, actively infected with, or recovered from COVID-19. The repertoires were made available in a free public database intended to serve as a resource for research on the immune response to SARS-CoV-2. Samples were obtained from the ongoing ImmuneRACE study (first 160 participants) and from 1,200 or so subjects provided by 6 global collaborators. The sample metadata nearly always contained a de-identified subject ID, COVID-19 status, age in years and sex. Where HLA class I and class II types were available, the types were taken from metadata supplied by the sample provider, not from assay-based typing.

Paper-wide results and their limitations: How much clinical and demographic metadata was included differed by source and by participant, and the metadata was provided uncurated.

The chain uses TRBV12-5 and TRBJ2-3; TRBD2 is a weak D gene call, 6 bases matching. The source is a woman in her forties or fifties who had recovered from COVID-19. What was sequenced was PBMCs or T cells enriched from blood (not recorded which). At the DNA level, the sequence is TGTGCTAGTGGCCCCGGGACTGGTGGCACAGATACGCAGTATTTT. Its translation reads: CASGPGTGGTDTQYF.